These 21 T cell receptor beta chains came from one sample sequenced in a study of T cells in Graves' hyperthyroidism and ophthalmopathy. What was amplified from RNA transcripts were TCR beta CDR3 regions. A set of HTBI primers served as the primers for a first-round RT-PCR of the TCR CDR3. TCRdb processed the multiplex PCR reads anew with MiXCR; each CDR3 protein has one entry. Found here are about 370,000 distinct CDR3 sequences, 13% to 15% of them singletons; the top ten hold roughly a fifth. Sequencing used blood. The origin of the receptors is a woman aged 60-75 years with Graves' ophthalmopathy.

The chain combines TRBV6-1 with TRBJ2-2; D is undetermined. This CDR3 has 15 residues. Germline lookup yields CDR1 MNHNS and CDR2 SASEGT. V was pared by 7 bases and J by 2 bases, with 14 bases between. CDR3 nucleotides: TGTGCCAGCACCTCCCCGCAAGATAACACCGGGGAGCTGTTTTTT. As protein: CASTSPQDNTGELFF.

This clonotype was recorded a few times. CDR3 nucleotide sequence: TGTGCCAGCAAGACAGACACGAACACTGAAGCTTTCTTT. This encodes CASKTDTNTEAFF. V gene TRBV2 combines with J gene TRBJ1-1, with a weak D call TRBD1 (5 bases). Germline V gene sequence: CDR1 SNHLY, CDR2 FYNNEI. Trimming removed 7 bases at V and 1 base at J, with 10 bases between. This CDR3 region has 13 residues.

This clonotype showed up just a few times. V usage is TRBV29-1 and J usage is TRBJ2-2; D is uncertain. V was shortened by 8 bases and J by 6 bases, with 4 bases between the two germline ends. Germline CDR1 reads SQVTM; CDR2 reads ANQGSEA. The CDR3 has 9 residues. CDR3 residues: CSSPGELFF. CDR3 DNA sequence: TGCAGCTCCCCCGGGGAGCTGTTTTTT.

At least ten counts were recorded for this clonotype. The chain carries TRBV12-3 or TRBV12-4 and TRBJ2-6; 9 bases line up with TRBD2. The CDR3 length is 18 residues. V gave up 6 bases and J gave up 0 bases; unmatched junction bases: 9. The CDR3 DNA reads TGTGCCAGCAGCCGGGGACTAGCCCCAAGCTCTGGGGCCAACGTCCTGACTTTC. Encoded protein: CASSRGLAPSSGANVLTF.

This clonotype showed up just a few times. This chain connects TRBV6-1 to TRBJ1-2; the D gene is possibly TRBD1 (6 bases). The CDR3 has 16 residues. Trimming cost V 4 bases and J 1 base, with 16 bases left between them. The germline V gene has CDR1 MNHNS and CDR2 SASEGT. The CDR3 region is CASSVRGGGYNYGYTF. CDR3 in DNA: TGTGCCAGCAGTGTCCGTGGGGGGGGCTATAACTATGGCTACACCTTC.

This clonotype was seen at least ten times. The rearrangement links TRBV4-2 to TRBJ2-7, with D perhaps matching TRBD2 (5 bases). V dropped 0 bases and J dropped 2 bases, with 14 bases sitting between them. CDR3 length: 16 residues. CDR1 and CDR2 from the germline V gene are LGHNA and YNFKEQ. The DNA of the CDR3 is TGTGCCAGCAGCCAAGAGGTTCGGCAGCGGACCTACGAGCAGTACTTC. This gives the protein CASSQEVRQRTYEQYF.

The chain uses TRBV25-1 and TRBJ2-1; tentatively, D is TRBD2 (5 bases). Germline V gene lookup returns CDR1 MGHDK and CDR2 SYGVNS. V dropped 3 bases and J dropped 7 bases, with 13 bases sitting between them. The CDR3 extends over 14 amino acids. CDR3 sequence (DNA): TGTGCCAGCAGTGACCCCCGCGAGGGTAATGAGCAGTTCTTC. Its protein is CASSDPREGNEQFF.

This chain uses TRBV6-5 with TRBJ1-2, with 9 bases identical to TRBD1. CDR3 length: 17 amino acids. J lost 8 bases, V lost 3 bases, and 16 bases had no gene match. CDR1 MNHEY and CDR2 SVGAGI come from the germline V gene. CDR3 bases: TGTGCCAGCAGTTATTCAACGACAGGGGGTGCGGTAGGGGGCTACACCTTC. This sequence encodes CASSYSTTGGAVGGYTF.

This clonotype occurred many times. The chain uses TRBV30 and TRBJ1-3; D is possibly TRBD1 (5 bases). The CDR3 is 13 amino acids. Trimming cost V 3 bases and J 1 base, with 7 bases left between them. The germline V gene has CDR1 GTSNPN and CDR2 SVGIG (reference sequence). CDR3 sequence reads: CAWSPGSGNTIYF. The CDR3 coding sequence is TGTGCCTGGAGCCCAGGGTCTGGAAACACCATATATTTT.

There are many counts of this clonotype. The chain carries TRBV7-8 and TRBJ2-3; 10 bases agree with TRBD2. The CDR3 totals 15 residues. Germline values: CDR1 SGHVS, CDR2 FQNEAQ. Unmatched junction bases numbered 6, after V lost 5 bases and J lost 4 bases. For the CDR3, the DNA is TGTGCCAGCAGCCGCCCCCTAGCGGGAGCAGATACGCAGTATTTT. It translates to CASSRPLAGADTQYF.

The V call is TRBV7-3, the J call TRBJ2-1; the match to TRBD2 covers 7 bases. The CDR3 length is 15 residues. Unmatched junction bases numbered 4, after V lost 2 bases and J lost 3 bases. Germline V gives CDR1 SGHTA, CDR2 FQGTGA. The CDR3, as DNA: TGTGCCAGCAGCTTATCGAGGGAGGGCTACAATGAGCAGTTCTTC. It is translated as CASSLSREGYNEQFF.

This clonotype showed up many times. The rearrangement uses TRBV30 and TRBJ1-3, with 8 bases that match TRBD1. Germline loops: CDR1 GTSNPN, CDR2 SVGIG (reference sequence). J gave up 6 bases and V 1 base, and 5 bases lay outside the gene matches. The CDR3 length is 14 residues. The CDR3 nucleotides read TGTGCCTGGAGTGCGGACAGGGAAGTAAACACCATATATTTT. It specifies CAWSADREVNTIYF.

The table lists this clonotype with a few counts. The chain carries TRBV5-1 and TRBJ2-3; 10 bases agree with TRBD2. V lost 4 bases to trimming and J lost 5 bases; unmatched junction nucleotides: 13. The CDR3 is made up of 17 amino acids. The V gene's germline CDR1 is SGHRS and CDR2 YFSETQ. CDR3 nucleotides: TGCGCCAGCAGCCGAACGAAGCGGGAGGGCCTGGTAGATACGCAGTATTTT. This codes for CASSRTKREGLVDTQYF. The variable domain in full, with the rest retrieved from reference TRBV5-1 and TRBJ2-3, is KAGVTQTPRYLIKTRGQQVTLSCSPISGHRSVSWYQQTPGQGLQFLFEYFSETQRNKGNFPGRFSGRQFSNSRSEMNVSTLELGDSALYLCASSRTKREGLVDTQYFGPGTRLTVL.

This chain uses TRBV5-1 with TRBJ1-4; 10 positions match TRBD1. The CDR3 is 15 residues long. Germline CDR1 and CDR2: SGHRS and YFSETQ. Trimming removed 4 bases from V and 5 bases from J; junction bases left unmatched: 5. The CDR3 region is CASSPTGGKNEKLFF. CDR3 in DNA: TGCGCCAGCAGCCCGACAGGGGGCAAAAATGAAAAACTGTTTTTT.

This clonotype has just a few counts. CDR3 sequence: CASSQWDQETQYF. Written as DNA, the CDR3 is TGTGCCAGCTCACAATGGGACCAAGAGACCCAGTACTTC. V is TRBV18 and J is TRBJ2-5; D is unclear. V dropped 4 bases and J dropped 0 bases, with 6 bases sitting between them. The CDR3 is 13 residues long. Germline loops: CDR1 KGHSH, CDR2 LQKENI.

This clonotype was detected many times. V usage is TRBV28 and J usage is TRBJ2-2; D is possibly TRBD2 (6 bases). The CDR3 is made up of 14 amino acids. Per germline, CDR1 MDHEN and CDR2 SYDVKM. The V end was cut by 2 bases, the J end by 3 bases, with 7 bases between. CDR3 nucleotides: TGTGCCAGCAGTTTACGGAGGGACACCGGGGAGCTGTTTTTT. This codes for CASSLRRDTGELFF.

This clonotype appeared many times. This chain uses TRBV12-3 or TRBV12-4 with TRBJ1-4; D not certain. CDR3 size: 13 residues. V was cut by 5 bases and J by 8 bases, with 12 bases left in between. This CDR3 reads CASSPEITEKLFF. The CDR3 DNA reads TGTGCCAGCAGTCCCGAGATTACGGAAAAACTGTTTTTT.

This rearrangement joins TRBV14 to TRBJ2-3, with 11 bases that match TRBD2. The CDR3 is 17 residues long. J gave up 2 bases and V 1 base, and 5 bases lay outside the gene matches. Germline assignment: CDR1 SGHDN and CDR2 FVKESK. CDR3 sequence: CASSQGNSGRATDTQYF. The DNA for the CDR3 is TGTGCCAGCAGCCAAGGCAATAGCGGGAGGGCCACAGATACGCAGTATTTT. Together with reference TRBV14 and TRBJ2-3, the CDR3 gives the full variable domain: EAGVTQFPSHSVIEKGQTVTLRCDPISGHDNLYWYRRVMGKEIKFLLHFVKESKQDESGMPNNRFLAERTGGTYSTLKVQPAELEDSGVYFCASSQGNSGRATDTQYFGPGTRLTVL.

This clonotype was counted at least ten times. The chain has TRBV6-1 and TRBJ2-6; a weak D match, TRBD1 (6 bases). Germline-derived CDR1 and CDR2 are MNHNS and SASEGT. The CDR3 is made up of 18 amino acids. V gave up 4 bases and J gave up 0 bases, with 16 bases separating them. Here the CDR3 DNA reads TGTGCCAGCAGTGGGGGGCGAGGGGCTTTCTCTGGGGCCAACGTCCTGACTTTC. This gives the protein CASSGGRGAFSGANVLTF.

This clonotype showed up many times. The rearrangement links TRBV11-2 to TRBJ2-7; 7 bases align to TRBD2. Trimming removed 6 bases from V and 0 bases from J; junction bases left unmatched: 5. This CDR3 contains 14 residues. Germline CDR1 and CDR2: SGHAT and FQNNGV. The CDR3 sequence is CASRAAGASYEQYF. In nucleotides, the CDR3 is TGTGCCAGCAGAGCTGCGGGAGCCTCCTACGAGCAGTACTTC.

This clonotype was seen at least ten times. The rearrangement joins TRBV6-5 to TRBJ2-5, with D perhaps matching TRBD2 (6 bases). The germline V gene has CDR1 MNHEY and CDR2 SVGAGI. CDR3 length: 14 residues. Deletions cut 2 bases from V and 7 bases from J, with 14 bases between. The CDR3 bases are TGTGCCAGCAGTTACCCGGACGACGGGGGGACCCAGTACTTC. Translation gives CASSYPDDGGTQYF.